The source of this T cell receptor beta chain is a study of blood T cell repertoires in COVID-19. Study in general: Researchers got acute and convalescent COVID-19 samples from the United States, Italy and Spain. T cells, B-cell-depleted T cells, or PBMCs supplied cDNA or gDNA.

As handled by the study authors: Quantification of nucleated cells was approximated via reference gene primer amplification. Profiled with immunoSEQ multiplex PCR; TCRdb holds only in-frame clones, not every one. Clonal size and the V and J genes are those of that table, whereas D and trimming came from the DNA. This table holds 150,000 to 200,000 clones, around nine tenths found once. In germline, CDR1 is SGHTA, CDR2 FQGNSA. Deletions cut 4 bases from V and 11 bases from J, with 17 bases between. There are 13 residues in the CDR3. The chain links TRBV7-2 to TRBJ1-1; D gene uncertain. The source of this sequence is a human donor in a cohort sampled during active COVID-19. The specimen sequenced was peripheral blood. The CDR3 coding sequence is TGTGCCAGCAGCTCCGAGGCGTTCCGGAGTGCTTTCTTT. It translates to CASSSEAFRSAFF.